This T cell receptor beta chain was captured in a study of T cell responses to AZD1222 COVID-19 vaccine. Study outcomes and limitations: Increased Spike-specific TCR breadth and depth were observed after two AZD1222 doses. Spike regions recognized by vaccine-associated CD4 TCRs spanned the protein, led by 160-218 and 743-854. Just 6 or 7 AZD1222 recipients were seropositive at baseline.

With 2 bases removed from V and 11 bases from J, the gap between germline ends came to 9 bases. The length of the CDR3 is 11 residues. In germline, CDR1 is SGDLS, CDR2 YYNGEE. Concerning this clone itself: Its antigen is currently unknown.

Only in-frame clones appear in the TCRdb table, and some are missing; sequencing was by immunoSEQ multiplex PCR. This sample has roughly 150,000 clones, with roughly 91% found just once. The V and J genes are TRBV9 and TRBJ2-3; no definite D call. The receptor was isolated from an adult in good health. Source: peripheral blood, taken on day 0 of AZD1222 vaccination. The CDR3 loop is CASSVSDEQYF. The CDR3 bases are TGTGCCAGCAGCGTCTCGGATGAGCAGTATTTT.